Following are 20 T cell receptor beta chains from one sample sequenced in a study of cytomegalovirus exposure and HLA in healthy donors (dated by TCRdb to 2017 to 2019). Receptor libraries were prepared by the immunoSEQ multiplex PCR assay. For the multiplex PCR, a mixture combining 60 forward primers for TCR Vbeta segments and 13 reverse primers for TCR Jbeta segments was used. TCRdb retrieved this table from immuneACCESS and kept in-frame rearrangements only. Not all clones are present; in checked studies, unresolved V genes account for under half, and no reason is known for the remainder. This sample is represented by approximately 59,000 clones; 62% of them were singletons. Together, the top ten hold approximately 3% of the sample. The sequencing sample was made of PBMCs. All receptors come from a man aged 25 to 40 in good health and CMV-seronegative.

This clone was found a few times. The rearrangement uses TRBV5-6 and TRBJ2-7, with D possibly matching TRBD1 (5 bases). The germline V gene encodes CDR1 SGHDT and CDR2 YYEEEE. The CDR3 has 14 amino acids. V was pared by 0 bases and J by 3 bases, with 10 bases between. Here the CDR3 reads CASSLGTGLYEQYF. CDR3 nucleotides: TGTGCCAGCAGCTTGGGCACAGGTCTCTACGAGCAGTACTTC.

In DNA, the CDR3 is TGTGCCAGCAGTGCCCCGGCAGGGGGCACGGAGACCCAGTACTTC. Protein product: CASSAPAGGTETQYF. The chain couples TRBV6-1 to TRBJ2-5, with 8 nucleotides matching TRBD1. The CDR3 extends over 15 amino acids. In germline, CDR1 is MNHNS, CDR2 SASEGT. The ends lost 4 bases at V and 5 bases at J; junction bases unmatched: 9.

This clone was recorded a few times. This chain links TRBV2 with TRBJ1-1; D remains ambiguous. The germline V and J ends were trimmed by 8 bases and 5 bases, with 12 bases remaining between them. The CDR3 totals 12 residues. The germline V gene has CDR1 SNHLY and CDR2 FYNNEI. CDR3 DNA: TGTGCCAGCTCAAGAGGGAGGACTGAAGCTTTCTTT. Residues: CASSRGRTEAFF.

The V and J genes are TRBV15 and TRBJ1-5; D call uncertain. The CDR3 totals 13 residues. Germline V gives CDR1 LNHNV, CDR2 YYDKDF (reference sequence). Trimming left V 0 bases short and J 5 bases short, with 5 bases between. The CDR3: CATSRDSYQPQHF. As DNA, the CDR3 is TGTGCCACCAGCAGAGACAGTTATCAGCCCCAGCATTTT.

This chain links TRBV6-5 with TRBJ1-2; D not resolved. Per the germline V gene, CDR1 is MNHEY and CDR2 is SVGAGI. This CDR3 contains 13 residues. The V end was cut by 2 bases, the J end by 8 bases, with 12 bases between. For the CDR3, the DNA is TGTGCCAGCAGTTACAACCCCGTACAAGGCTACACCTTC. Its protein product is CASSYNPVQGYTF.

This chain connects TRBV11-2 to TRBJ2-5, with a possible D match to TRBD2 (7 bases). V was trimmed by 0 bases and J by 7 bases, leaving 18 bases between them. The CDR3 sequence is 16 residues long. Germline CDR1 and CDR2: SGHAT and FQNNGV. This CDR3 reads CASSLDNFRGGGTQYF. The CDR3 coding sequence is TGTGCCAGCAGCTTAGATAACTTTAGGGGGGGCGGGACCCAGTACTTC.

The chain recombines TRBV5-6 with TRBJ1-6, with 7 bases that match TRBD1. CDR3 length: 14 amino acids. The germline V gene encodes CDR1 SGHDT and CDR2 YYEEEE. V shed 2 bases and J 9 bases; nucleotides not matched to a gene: 5. This chain's CDR3 is CASSFRGLSSPLHF. CDR3 coding DNA: TGTGCCAGCAGCTTTAGGGGGCTGAGTTCACCCCTCCACTTT.

The V gene is TRBV14, the J gene TRBJ2-4; the D gene is possibly TRBD2 (6 bases). CDR3 length equals 16 residues. The germline V and J ends were trimmed by 0 bases and 4 bases, with 13 bases remaining between them. CDR1 SGHDN and CDR2 FVKESK come from the germline V gene. The CDR3 sequence is CASSQEVGGAKNIQYF. As DNA, the CDR3 is TGTGCCAGCAGCCAAGAAGTCGGAGGGGCTAAAAACATTCAGTACTTC. Variable domain in full (rest from reference TRBV14 and TRBJ2-4): EAGVTQFPSHSVIEKGQTVTLRCDPISGHDNLYWYRRVMGKEIKFLLHFVKESKQDESGMPNNRFLAERTGGTYSTLKVQPAELEDSGVYFCASSQEVGGAKNIQYFGAGTRLSVL.

In this sample, this clone turned up a few times. V and J are TRBV7-9 and TRBJ2-5, with 9 bases that match TRBD2. J was trimmed by 5 bases and V by 5 bases; bases with no gene match: 12. Germline values: CDR1 SEHNR, CDR2 FQNEAQ (reference sequence). There are 16 residues in the CDR3. The CDR3 loop reads CASSTALAGGLETQYF. CDR3 nucleotides: TGTGCCAGCAGCACCGCACTGGCGGGGGGGCTTGAGACCCAGTACTTC.

The J gene is TRBJ2-5, the V gene TRBV5-1, with TRBD2 identical over 8 bases. This CDR3 has 16 residues. V lost 0 bases and J lost 2; bases outside the gene matches: 6. Germline V CDR1 and CDR2: SGHRS, YFSETQ. CDR3 residues: CASSLASGRLQETQYF. The CDR3 region has the DNA TGCGCCAGCAGCTTGGCTAGCGGGCGCCTACAAGAGACCCAGTACTTC.

V gene TRBV4-1 combines with J gene TRBJ1-2; D may be TRBD1 (5 bases). Trimming shortened V by 6 bases and J by 2 bases, and 16 bases separated the two germline ends. The length of the CDR3 is 15 residues. Germline V lookup: CDR1 MGHRA, CDR2 YSYEKL. CDR3 in DNA: TGCGCCAGCAGTCGGCGCGGGGGGAGGAACTATGGCTACACCTTC. Amino acid sequence: CASSRRGGRNYGYTF.

This clone was recorded only once. The gene calls are TRBV7-8 and TRBJ1-5; 11 bases are a match to TRBD1. The CDR3 runs 15 residues. The ends lost 6 bases at V and 2 bases at J; junction bases unmatched: 3. Germline loops: CDR1 SGHVS, CDR2 FQNEAQ. CDR3 protein: CASRRTGGRNQPQHF. In nucleotides, the CDR3 is TGTGCCAGCAGGCGGACAGGGGGCCGCAATCAGCCCCAGCATTTT.

The chain recombines TRBV11-2 with TRBJ2-1, with D unclear. The CDR3 is 14 amino acids. V was cut by 5 bases and J by 10 bases, with 18 bases left in between. CDR1 is SGHAT and CDR2 is FQNNGV in the germline V gene. As DNA, the CDR3 is TGTGCCAGCAGCCCATCGGGTGGCGTCCGGGAGCAGTTCTTC. Translated: CASSPSGGVREQFF.

This chain joins TRBV6-5 and TRBJ2-7; no firm D call. The CDR3 has 15 amino acids. V was clipped by 4 bases and J by 0 bases, with 13 bases between them. Germline values: CDR1 MNHEY, CDR2 SVGAGI. The CDR3 sequence: CASSFDNAYSYEQYF. Here the CDR3 DNA reads TGTGCCAGCAGTTTCGACAATGCCTACTCCTACGAGCAGTACTTC.

This clone showed up just once. The rearrangement links TRBV6-6 to TRBJ1-2; 9 bases are a match to TRBD1. Germline-derived CDR1 and CDR2 are MNHNY and SVGAGI (reference sequence). Trimming took 1 base from V and 7 from J; bases not matched to a gene: 10. This CDR3 is 16 amino acids long. The CDR3 nucleotides read TGTGCCAGCAGTTACTTACTACAGGGGGCGATGGGTGGCTACACCTTC. Amino acids: CASSYLLQGAMGGYTF.

This clone was detected only a few times. CDR3 sequence: CASSYGTGNEKLFF. The CDR3 coding sequence is TGTGCCAGCAGTTACGGGACAGGGAATGAAAAACTGTTTTTT. This sequence joins TRBV6-6 and TRBJ1-4; 9 bases agree with TRBD1. V trimming: 2 bases; J trimming: 5 bases; junction bases outside the gene matches: 0. The germline gives CDR1 MNHNY, CDR2 SVGAGI (reference sequence). The CDR3 is made up of 14 amino acids.

This chain links TRBV5-1 with TRBJ2-5; TRBD1 might be the D (6 bases). Trimming removed 2 bases at V and 4 bases at J, with 9 bases between. Looked up from germline, CDR1 is SGHRS and CDR2 is YFSETQ. This CDR3 contains 13 residues. The chain's CDR3 is CASSFSGAETQYF. DNA of the CDR3: TGCGCCAGCAGCTTTTCAGGGGCAGAGACCCAGTACTTC.

This clone showed up just once. The gene calls are TRBV6-1 and TRBJ2-7; 10 nucleotides agree with TRBD2. In germline, CDR1 is MNHNS, CDR2 SASEGT. The CDR3 extends over 15 amino acids. After removal of 2 bases from V and 2 bases from J, the junction contained 3 bases not matched to a gene. CDR3 amino acids: CASSETSGEAYEQYF. DNA for the CDR3: TGTGCCAGCAGTGAAACTAGCGGGGAGGCCTACGAGCAGTACTTC.

This chain links TRBV5-6 with TRBJ2-5; 7 bases match TRBD1. J was trimmed by 2 bases and V by 4 bases; bases with no gene match: 5. CDR3 length: 14 amino acids. Germline-derived CDR1 and CDR2 are SGHDT and YYEEEE. The CDR3, as DNA: TGTGCCAGCAGCAAGGGACAGACACAAGAGACCCAGTACTTC. This codes for CASSKGQTQETQYF.

The sample holds one count of this clone. The V gene is TRBV6-5, the J gene TRBJ2-3, with TRBD1 as a possible D gene (5 bases). The CDR3 spans 13 residues. Germline loops: CDR1 MNHEY, CDR2 SVGAGI. Between the trimmed V and J ends, which lost 10 bases and 14 bases, there was a span of 25 bases. The CDR3 nucleotides are TGTGCCACCTCACCTACTCAGGGAACGAAGAGGTATTTT. This sequence encodes CATSPTQGTKRYF.